Presented here are 2 T cell receptor beta chains from one specimen sequenced in a study of blood T cell repertoires in COVID-19. Some clones are missing from TCRdb's copy, which holds only in-frame ones; the method was immunoSEQ multiplex PCR. The sample includes approximately 140,000 clones, approximately 88% of them seen just once. Sample: peripheral blood. The receptors here all came from a man aged 65 to 85 with acute or convalescent COVID-19.

The chain has TRBV2 and TRBJ1-2; 10 bases line up with TRBD1. CDR1 and CDR2 (germline): SNHLY, FYNNEI. Trimming at V came to 4 bases and at J to 8 bases, leaving 4 bases not matched to a gene. This CDR3 contains 13 residues. CDR3 DNA: TGTGCCAGCAGTGTCGGGACAGGGGAAGGCTACACCTTC. Translation: CASSVGTGEGYTF.

The chain recombines TRBV5-1 with TRBJ1-6; D is unclear. V lost 0 bases to trimming and J lost 5 bases, with 12 bases between them. The CDR3 contains 16 residues. CDR1 and CDR2 from the germline V gene are SGHRS and YFSETQ. CDR3 bases: TGCGCCAGCAGCTTGGATCAGGTGATCAATAATTCACCCCTCCACTTT. The encoded protein is CASSLDQVINNSPLHF.